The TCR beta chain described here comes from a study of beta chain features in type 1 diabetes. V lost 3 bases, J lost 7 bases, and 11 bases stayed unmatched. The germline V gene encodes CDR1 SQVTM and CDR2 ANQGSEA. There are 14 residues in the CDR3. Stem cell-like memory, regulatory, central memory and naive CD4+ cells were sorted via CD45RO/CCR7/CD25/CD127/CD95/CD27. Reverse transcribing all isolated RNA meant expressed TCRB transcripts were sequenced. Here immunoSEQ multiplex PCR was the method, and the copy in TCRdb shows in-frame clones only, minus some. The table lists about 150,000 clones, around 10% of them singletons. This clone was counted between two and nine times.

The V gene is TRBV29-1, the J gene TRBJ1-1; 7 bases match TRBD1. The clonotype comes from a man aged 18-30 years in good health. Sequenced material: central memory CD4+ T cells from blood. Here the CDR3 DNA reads TGCAGCGTTGACCTGAGACAGGGAAGCCTTGAAGCTTTCTTT. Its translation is CSVDLRQGSLEAFF.